Below, one T cell receptor (beta chain) is given with its context. Trimming shortened V by 4 bases and J by 5 bases, and 11 bases separated the two germline ends. The CDR3 consists of 13 residues. Germline V CDR1 and CDR2: SNHLY, FYNNEI. The sample originates from a study of T cell repertoires in MIS-A myocarditis. The protocol was immunoSEQ multiplex PCR, while the TCRdb copy is restricted to in-frame clones and leaves out a portion. The repertoire holds around 10,000 clones, with 85% to 90% as singletons. This sequence joins TRBV2 and TRBJ1-1; D unclear. The sequenced sample consisted of thoracic lymph node tissue obtained at autopsy. The TCR sequence derives from a man aged 18 to 30 with fulminant myocarditis from multisystem inflammatory syndrome in adults (MIS-A) after COVID-19. CDR3: CASSGETGTEAFF. CDR3 nucleotide sequence: TGTGCCAGCAGTGGAGAGACGGGGACTGAAGCTTTCTTT.